This T cell receptor (beta chain) was sequenced in a study of cytomegalovirus exposure and HLA in healthy donors. Vbeta (60) and Jbeta (13) primers were used in the PCR. Generated by immunoSEQ multiplex PCR, the TCRdb table keeps only in-frame clones and is missing some. The sample yields 77,000 or so clones, over 70% seen once. Sample: PBMCs. The origin of this receptor is a man aged 35 to 55 in good health and CMV-seronegative.

The CDR3 DNA reads as TGTGCCAGTCCCGGGTGGCAGTCCTACGAGCAGTACTTC. Protein: CASPGWQSYEQYF. V gene TRBV19 combines with J gene TRBJ2-7; D gene ambiguous. Germline V gene lookup returns CDR1 LNHDA and CDR2 SQIVND (reference sequence). The CDR3 spans 13 residues. V was shortened by 8 bases and J by 1 base, with 12 bases between the two germline ends.